This T cell receptor (beta chain) stems from a study of blood T cell repertoires in COVID-19. Study-wide background: PBMCs, B-cell-depleted T cells, or T cells were the source of the cDNA or gDNA that made up the material.

TCRdb's table, derived via immunoSEQ multiplex PCR, lists solely in-frame clones and lacks some. Here the sample spans some 300,000 clones, approximately 89% being singletons. The study drew participants aged about 18 to 95 years from approximately 23 US areas. Participants were placed into cohorts based on the clinical history they reported. Trimming shortened V by 2 bases and J by 0 bases, and 11 bases separated the two germline ends. The germline CDR1 and CDR2 sequences are PRHDT and FYEKMQ (reference sequence). This CDR3 comprises 16 residues. The sample was PBMCs or T cells enriched from blood (not recorded which). The TCR sequence derives from a woman aged 50 to 60 who had been exposed to COVID-19. J is TRBJ1-3 and V is TRBV13, with D hard to call. The CDR3 DNA reads TGTGCCAGCAGCTTATCGGCCGGGAGCTCTGGAAACACCATATATTTT. The encoded protein is CASSLSAGSSGNTIYF.